The following is a T cell receptor beta chain sequence with its context. The antigen this receptor binds is unknown. The input lacks base qualities; no much larger clone sits a single base away. Based on the germline V gene, the CDR1 and CDR2 sequences are SGHNT and YENEEA. V and J are truncated by 5 bases and 2 bases respectively, leaving an intervening sequence of 12 bases. Its CDR3 holds 14 amino acids, cysteine through phenylalanine. Only CDR3 DNA remains: 42 bases, in frame from the first base. No patient had a history of other malignancies or prior chemotherapy or radiotherapy, and all had node-negative disease on CT and PET/CT. At each of two time points, approximately 5.9 milliliters of peripheral venous blood were collected into EDTA tubes. PBMCs were isolated by Ficoll-Paque Plus density-gradient centrifugation. Right after collection, samples were kept at -80 degrees C until analysis. The data are from a study of prognosis after radiotherapy for stage I lung cancer (dated by TCRdb to the early 2020s). With regard to the full study: Between early 2018 and early 2019, 20 or so patients with stage I NSCLC were enrolled in Nanjing, China. SBRT was delivered in 3 to 5 fractions with a biologically effective dose of at least 100 Gy, and image-guided IMRT or VMAT was used for delivery. For each of the roughly 19 patients, one blood sample was taken before SBRT and one after, so the study sequenced some 40 samples in total. This study profiled peripheral blood TCR beta repertoires from stage I NSCLC patients before and after stereotactic body radiotherapy and linked the repertoires to distant failure. The cohort comprised fewer than 15 men and several women with a median age of 74.5 years, ranging from about 50 to 84 years. Eleven to twelve patients had adenocarcinoma and seven had squamous cell carcinoma as the tumor histology. The patients included around 13 who had newly diagnosed primary stage I lung tumors, along with several others who had oligometastatic NSCLC after their primary tumor had been surgically resected. Four of the 19 patients developed distant metastases after SBRT, at a median of around seven months; the other 15 showed no significant progression. Concurrent therapy was not administered to any patient alongside SBRT. Every patient was deemed medically inoperable, around twelve because of comorbidities and roughly 7 because they refused surgery. What the research found in general, with its limitations: The small cohort and short follow-up limited the study, so independent validation of the findings is needed. Post-SBRT Shannon entropy and its change from baseline were lower in patients who developed distant metastases; baseline Shannon entropy was not associated with metastases. No determination of tumor specificity was made for expanded TCR clones. No adjustment for multiple comparisons was applied to any of the reported P values. A decrease in unique TCR clone counts was observed after SBRT (median around 9,800 before versus approximately 6,900 after; Wilcoxon paired P=0.011). TRBV and TRBJ usage frequencies reportedly varied with metastasis status, involving two V genes at baseline and 9 or 10 V and two J genes after SBRT.

Two rounds of multiplex PCR were performed to amplify the TCR beta CDR3 region from genomic DNA. The first PCR round used primers specific to each TRBV and TRBJ gene, with sequences filed in Chinese patent CN105087789A. Universal primers were used in the second PCR round. The Roche High Pure PCR Template Preparation Kit was used to extract genomic DNA from frozen PBMCs. Libraries were sequenced paired-end with 151 bp reads on an Illumina HiSeq 3000. Turning to the authors' computational methods: CutAdapt was used to discard raw reads that did not contain the multiplex PCR primer sequences. Using PEAR, the high-quality paired reads were merged into contigs. By alignment to reference sequences, MiXCR assigned TRB V, D and J gene segments to each contig. CDR3 sequences were clustered by base quality and sequence similarity to remove sequencing errors. Shannon entropy normalized by the natural log of productive TCR sequence number was used as the measure of diversity. To get clonality, Shannon entropy was divided by the natural log of the number of unique clonotypes, and that result was subtracted from one. The Youden index of ROC curves was used to select progression-free survival cut-offs for repertoire metrics, and analyses were performed in R 3.5.3. TCRdb trimmed the raw reads at Q25, called clones with MiXCR and kept productive beta chains. Under each unique CDR3 protein, matching rows form one entry showing the most common genes and DNA. These V and J calls are TCRdb output, not the study's own analysis. Present in this sample are over 20,000 distinct CDR3 sequences, 35% to 45% of which were seen just once. The ten largest make up around 50% of the sample.

Recombination joined TRBV11-3 with TRBJ2-5; no D segment can be confidently identified. The clonotype was recovered from a donor older than 45 with non-small cell lung cancer. This specimen consisted of PBMCs, obtained before or after stereotactic body radiation therapy (not recorded which). The DNA sequence follows: TGTGCCAGCAGCACTGGACGATATCAAGAGACCCAGTACTTC. The encoded protein is CASSTGRYQETQYF. With the rest looked up from the reference TRBV11-3 and TRBJ2-5 genes rather than sequenced, the full variable domain is EAGVVQSPRYKIIEKKQPVAFWCNPISGHNTLYWYLQNLGQGPELLIRYENEEAVDDSQLPKDRFSAERLKGVDSTLKIQPAELGDSAVYLCASSTGRYQETQYFGPGTRLLVL.